The 30 T cell receptor beta chains reported below all come from one sample, sequenced in a study of OX40 agonist ivuxolimab in advanced cancers. Assay: immunoSEQ multiplex PCR; the TCRdb copy retains only in-frame clones and omits some. Here the sample spans roughly 70,000 clones, roughly 83% being singletons. Source: CD4+ or CD8+ T cells sorted from blood, taken in a trial of the OX40 agonist ivuxolimab. The receptors were sampled from an adult with an advanced solid tumor such as melanoma, head and neck, liver or kidney cancer.

The sample holds a few counts of this clone. J is TRBJ2-7 and V is TRBV10-3; D is perhaps TRBD1 (6 bases). This CDR3 contains 13 residues. V lost 6 bases and J lost 3, with 12 bases in between. Germline assignment: CDR1 ENHRY and CDR2 SYGVKD. The CDR3 reads CAIRVQGSYEQYF. As DNA, the CDR3 is TGTGCCATCAGAGTACAGGGCAGCTACGAGCAGTACTTC.

The CDR3 spells CASSFGRGREGYTF. Here the CDR3 DNA reads TGTGCCAGCAGCTTCGGCAGGGGGCGGGAGGGCTACACCTTC. V and J are TRBV11-2 and TRBJ1-2; TRBD1 matches 8 bases. From germline, CDR1 is SGHAT and CDR2 FQNNGV. The junction had 8 bases not matched to a gene; V was cut back by 3 bases and J by 8 bases. CDR3 size: 14 residues.

The CDR3 region is CSVELGSTYGYTF. CDR3 nucleotide sequence: TGCAGCGTTGAATTGGGCAGCACCTATGGCTACACCTTC. The chain links TRBV29-1 to TRBJ1-2; D gene unclear. CDR1 is SQVTM, CDR2 ANQGSEA, per germline. This CDR3 region has 13 residues. V shed 2 bases and J shed 4 bases, with 11 bases lying between them.

In DNA, the CDR3 is TGTGCCAGCAGCTTAATCGGAGGGGAGGGCTACACCTTC. This translates into CASSLIGGEGYTF. The chain has TRBV7-3 and TRBJ1-2; tentative D call: TRBD1 (5 bases). V lost 1 base and J lost 8, with 11 bases in between. The CDR3 spans 13 residues. In germline, CDR1 is SGHTA, CDR2 FQGTGA.

The rearrangement uses TRBV11-2 and TRBJ2-7; tentative D call: TRBD1 (5 bases). Germline-derived CDR1 and CDR2 are SGHAT and FQNNGV. Trimming removed 0 bases from V and 5 bases from J, with 11 bases in between. The CDR3 sequence is 14 residues long. The CDR3 reads CASSLDRVQDEQYF. The CDR3 DNA follows: TGTGCCAGCAGCTTAGACAGGGTTCAGGACGAGCAGTACTTC.

This clone was detected a few times. The genes are TRBV7-6 and TRBJ2-1; 9 bases line up with TRBD2. This CDR3 has 16 amino acids. Germline V gene lookup returns CDR1 SGHVS and CDR2 FNYEAQ. V lost 2 bases, J lost 8 bases, and 10 bases stayed unmatched. The CDR3 DNA reads as TGTGCCAGCAGCTTACGTGTGCGGGAGGGACTGGATGAGCAGTTCTTC. The encoded protein is CASSLRVREGLDEQFF.

V and J are TRBV5-6 and TRBJ2-1; possible D gene TRBD1, 5 bases. Germline V gene lookup returns CDR1 SGHDT and CDR2 YYEEEE. V was shortened by 1 base and J by 6 bases, with 8 bases between the two germline ends. The CDR3 totals 13 residues. The DNA for the CDR3 is TGTGCCAGCAGCTTGCAGGGCACCAATGAGCAGTTCTTC. Translation: CASSLQGTNEQFF.

This clone showed up just a few times. CDR3 bases: TGTGCCAGCAGCCACTACGCGGGAGTTTCTAATGAGCAGTTCTTC. As protein: CASSHYAGVSNEQFF. This rearrangement joins TRBV7-9 to TRBJ2-1, with 7 nucleotides matching TRBD2. This CDR3 has 15 residues. With 5 bases clipped from V and 7 bases from J, the junction kept 11 bases outside the gene matches. Germline V CDR1 and CDR2: SEHNR, FQNEAQ (reference sequence).

The rearrangement uses TRBV30 and TRBJ2-7; D may be TRBD1 (5 bases). Between the trimmed V and J ends, which lost 0 bases and 4 bases, there was a span of 13 bases. Germline V gene lookup returns CDR1 GTSNPN and CDR2 SVGIG (reference sequence). CDR3 length equals 14 residues. The CDR3 here is CAWSVGQGGYEQYF. The CDR3 DNA sequence: TGTGCCTGGAGTGTCGGGCAGGGTGGGTACGAGCAGTACTTC.

Comments on this clone: One junction end does not reproduce the germline sequence, and a read error may be involved. The rearrangement uses TRBV7-8 and TRBJ1-3; weak D call: TRBD1 (5 bases). The V gene's germline CDR1 is SGHVS and CDR2 FQNEAQ. There are 20 residues in the CDR3. CDR3 bases: TGTGCCAGCAGCCCCCCAGGAAGGGGCCAATCTACAGACTCTGGAAACACCACATATTTT. Translating gives CASSPPGRGQSTDSGNTTYF.

The V gene is TRBV29-1, the J gene TRBJ1-1; D may be TRBD1 (5 bases). The CDR3 spans 13 residues. V dropped 4 bases and J dropped 9 bases, with 18 bases sitting between them. Germline CDR1 reads SQVTM; CDR2 reads ANQGSEA. CDR3 amino acids: CSVAGAPGGKAFF. As DNA, the CDR3 is TGCAGCGTTGCTGGGGCCCCGGGGGGTAAAGCTTTCTTT.

This sequence joins TRBV9 and TRBJ2-1; D is uncertain. This CDR3 is built from 13 residues. V was cut by 1 base and J by 10 bases, with 12 bases left in between. Germline V CDR1 and CDR2: SGDLS, YYNGEE. The CDR3 reads CASSVRSIAEQFF. The CDR3 bases are TGTGCCAGCAGCGTACGGTCAATCGCGGAGCAGTTCTTC.

The count of this clone is one. The rearrangement joins TRBV19 to TRBJ2-2; a possible D gene is TRBD2 (5 bases). CDR1 is LNHDA, CDR2 SQIVND, per germline (reference sequence). Between the trimmed V and J ends, which lost 4 bases and 5 bases, there was a span of 8 bases. CDR3 length: 13 residues. The CDR3 DNA follows: TGTGCCAGTAGTACCCGGGGAACCGGGGAGCTGTTTTTT. Protein: CASSTRGTGELFF.

The chain uses TRBV5-1 and TRBJ2-5, with D unresolved. The CDR3 runs 15 residues. The V and J ends lost 5 bases and 5 bases respectively, with 19 bases between them. The germline V gene encodes CDR1 SGHRS and CDR2 YFSETQ. The CDR3 region is CASRSSLSDRETQYF. DNA of the CDR3: TGCGCCAGCAGATCAAGTCTGAGCGATCGGGAGACCCAGTACTTC.

This rearrangement joins TRBV18 to TRBJ1-1, with D uncertain. From germline, CDR1 is KGHSH and CDR2 LQKENI. The CDR3 consists of 13 residues. V lost 2 bases and J 4 bases, leaving 8 bases between the germline ends. The CDR3 here is CASSPEIGTEAFF. For the CDR3, the DNA is TGTGCCAGCTCACCAGAGATAGGCACTGAAGCTTTCTTT.

This chain connects TRBV5-1 to TRBJ2-2, with 8 bases lining up with TRBD2. The CDR3 totals 16 residues. The germline V gene encodes CDR1 SGHRS and CDR2 YFSETQ. V lost 3 bases, J lost 5 bases, and 9 bases stayed unmatched. The CDR3 spells CASSSERGMRTGELFF. CDR3 DNA sequence: TGCGCCAGCAGCTCTGAGCGGGGGATGAGGACCGGGGAGCTGTTTTTT.

The CDR3 loop is CASSQGRGTDTQYF. In nucleotides, the CDR3 is TGTGCCAGCAGCCAAGGGAGAGGCACAGATACGCAGTATTTT. This chain links TRBV9 with TRBJ2-3; maybe TRBD2 (5 bases). The length of the CDR3 is 14 residues. Between the trimmed V and J ends, which lost 4 bases and 1 base, there was a span of 10 bases. Germline V gene sequence: CDR1 SGDLS, CDR2 YYNGEE.

This chain uses TRBV19 with TRBJ2-7, with 7 bases identical to TRBD1. V trimming: 5 bases; J trimming: 6 bases; junction bases outside the gene matches: 7. The CDR3 is made up of 13 amino acids. CDR1 is LNHDA, CDR2 SQIVND, per germline (reference sequence). The CDR3: CASSERGRTEQYF. In DNA, the CDR3 is TGTGCCAGTAGTGAGAGGGGGCGCACCGAGCAGTACTTC.

The rearrangement joins TRBV15 to TRBJ2-7, with no clear D. V lost 0 bases to trimming and J lost 2 bases, with 5 bases between them. The CDR3 is 13 residues long. Germline V gene sequence: CDR1 LNHNV, CDR2 YYDKDF (reference sequence). CDR3 sequence reads: CATSRDATYEQYF. The CDR3 DNA is TGTGCCACCAGCAGAGATGCAACCTACGAGCAGTACTTC.

This chain links TRBV6-1 with TRBJ1-1; D not certain. The germline V gene encodes CDR1 MNHNS and CDR2 SASEGT. This CDR3 comprises 13 residues. The ends were cut back, 7 bases at V and 1 base at J, with 10 bases in the middle. CDR3 sequence: CASIPPRNTEAFF. The CDR3 DNA is TGTGCCAGCATCCCCCCAAGGAACACTGAAGCTTTCTTT.

This rearrangement joins TRBV9 to TRBJ2-5, with 11 bases matching TRBD2. The junction had 6 bases not matched to a gene; V was cut back by 4 bases and J by 4 bases. This CDR3 is 15 amino acids long. Germline-derived CDR1 and CDR2 are SGDLS and YYNGEE. The CDR3 nucleotides read TGTGCCAGCAGCTTCGTGACTAGCGGGATAGAGACCCAGTACTTC. This codes for CASSFVTSGIETQYF.

The chain recombines TRBV6-6 with TRBJ2-1, with 11 nucleotides matching TRBD2. The CDR3 is made up of 15 amino acids. Unmatched junction bases numbered 3, after V lost 5 bases and J lost 3 bases. CDR1 and CDR2 (germline): MNHNY, SVGAGI (reference sequence). CDR3 loop: CASSQGLADYNEQFF. CDR3 DNA sequence: TGTGCCAGCAGTCAGGGACTAGCGGACTACAATGAGCAGTTCTTC.

This sequence joins TRBV11-2 and TRBJ2-4, with a tentative D call TRBD2 (6 bases). Trimming took 5 bases from V and 7 from J, leaving 12 bases between them. There are 13 residues in the CDR3. In germline, CDR1 is SGHAT, CDR2 FQNNGV. The CDR3 nucleotides are TGTGCCAGCAGCCCCCCGGGGAGGAACATTCAGTACTTC. This gives the protein CASSPPGRNIQYF.

This chain joins TRBV30 and TRBJ1-1; no firm D call. The CDR3 is 13 amino acids. Trimming took off 0 bases at V and 5 bases at J, with 10 bases between the two ends. Germline values: CDR1 GTSNPN, CDR2 SVGIG (reference sequence). CDR3 residues: CAWSVRARTEAFF. Written as DNA, the CDR3 is TGTGCCTGGAGTGTACGGGCGCGAACTGAAGCTTTCTTT.

This clone has just a few counts. The chain joins TRBV10-2 to TRBJ1-2; D is ambiguous. Trimming pared 6 bases from V and 0 bases from J, leaving 5 bases between. This CDR3 is 12 amino acids long. Looked up from germline, CDR1 is WSHSY and CDR2 is SAAADI. CDR3 nucleotides: TGCGCCAGCAGGGCTTCTAACTATGGCTACACCTTC. It is translated as CASRASNYGYTF.

The chain joins TRBV6-6 to TRBJ1-1; D uncertain. The germline V gene encodes CDR1 MNHNY and CDR2 SVGAGI (reference sequence). This CDR3 is built from 13 residues. Trimming removed 2 bases at V and 5 bases at J, with 9 bases between. CDR3 sequence: CASSYKKETEAFF. The DNA of the CDR3 is TGTGCCAGCAGTTACAAGAAAGAAACTGAAGCTTTCTTT.

Worth noting for this clone: An end of the junction does not agree with germline; a read error may underlie this. The rearrangement links TRBV4-1 to TRBJ1-1, with D hard to call. This CDR3 is built from 15 residues. Germline lookup yields CDR1 MGHRA and CDR2 YSYEKL. The CDR3 coding sequence is TGCGCCAGCAACCAAATCTTTGAATTGGCGGGTGAAGCTTTCTTT. This sequence encodes CASNQIFELAGEAFF.

This clone occurred a few times. The CDR3 sequence is CASSSYLSDEQFF. CDR3 nucleotides: TGTGCCAGCAGTTCCTATCTGAGCGATGAGCAGTTCTTC. This chain joins TRBV27 and TRBJ2-1; D gene uncertain. CDR1 and CDR2 (germline): MNHEY, SMNVEV (reference sequence). V gave up 4 bases and J gave up 8 bases, with 12 bases separating them. The CDR3 is 13 amino acids.

The CDR3 spells CASSSESGFGYTF. Written as DNA, the CDR3 is TGTGCCAGCAGCTCGGAGTCGGGATTTGGCTACACCTTC. This sequence joins TRBV7-9 and TRBJ1-2; D ambiguous. CDR1 and CDR2 (germline): SEHNR, FQNEAQ (reference sequence). CDR3 length: 13 amino acids. V lost 4 bases, J lost 7 bases, and 13 bases lay in between.

This clone occurred a few times. This chain links TRBV29-1 with TRBJ1-1, with 8 bases lining up with TRBD1. The CDR3 sequence is 12 residues long. V lost 5 bases, J lost 6 bases, and 5 bases stayed unmatched. Germline assignment: CDR1 SQVTM and CDR2 ANQGSEA. The CDR3 sequence is CSVNRGMAEAFF. Here the CDR3 DNA reads TGCAGCGTTAACAGGGGGATGGCTGAAGCTTTCTTT.